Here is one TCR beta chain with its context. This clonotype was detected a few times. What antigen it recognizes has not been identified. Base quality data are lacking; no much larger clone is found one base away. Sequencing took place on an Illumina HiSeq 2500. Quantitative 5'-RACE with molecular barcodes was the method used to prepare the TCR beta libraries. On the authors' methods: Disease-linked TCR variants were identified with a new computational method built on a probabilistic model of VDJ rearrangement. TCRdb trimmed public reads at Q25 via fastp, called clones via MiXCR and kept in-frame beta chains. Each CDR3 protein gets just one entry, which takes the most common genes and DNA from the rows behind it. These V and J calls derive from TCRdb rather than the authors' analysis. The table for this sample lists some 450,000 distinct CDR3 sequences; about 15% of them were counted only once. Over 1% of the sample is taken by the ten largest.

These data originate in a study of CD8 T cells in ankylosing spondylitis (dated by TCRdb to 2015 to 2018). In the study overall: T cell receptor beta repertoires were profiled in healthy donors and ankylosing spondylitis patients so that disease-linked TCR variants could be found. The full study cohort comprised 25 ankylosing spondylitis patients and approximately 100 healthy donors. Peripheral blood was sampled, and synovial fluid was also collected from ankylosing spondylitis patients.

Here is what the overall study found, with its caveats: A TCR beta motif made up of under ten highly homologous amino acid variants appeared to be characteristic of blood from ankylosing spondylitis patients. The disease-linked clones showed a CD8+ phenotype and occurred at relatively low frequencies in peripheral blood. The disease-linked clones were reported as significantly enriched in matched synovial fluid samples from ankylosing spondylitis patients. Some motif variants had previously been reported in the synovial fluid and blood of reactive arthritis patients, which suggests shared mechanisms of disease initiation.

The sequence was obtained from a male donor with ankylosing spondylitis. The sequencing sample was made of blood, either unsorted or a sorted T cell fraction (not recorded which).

The CDR3 reads CASSPRRLGWTQDSYEQYF. Here is the DNA: TGTGCCAGCAGCCCAAGGCGACTGGGCTGGACCCAAGACTCCTACGAGCAGTACTTC. The chain is assembled from TRBV11-1 and TRBJ2-7, with the identity of the D gene unclear. CDR1 is given as SGHAT and CDR2 as FQDESV, both from the germline V gene (reference sequence). From cysteine to phenylalanine, the CDR3 is 19 amino acids long. CDR3 DNA only is kept here, 57 bases in frame from base 1. V is reduced by 5 bases and J by 0 bases, leaving a spacing of 26 bases between them.